These 19 T cell receptor beta chains were sequenced from one sample in a study of cytomegalovirus exposure and HLA in healthy donors. PCR was performed using 60 Vbeta and 13 Jbeta primers. Using immunoSEQ multiplex PCR, the repertoire was profiled, and TCRdb retains in-frame clones only, with some absent. In the table there are approximately 53,000 clones, around 73% of which are singletons. Specimen: PBMCs. Receptors originate from a woman aged 40 to 50 in good health and CMV-seropositive.

This clone was seen only once. This rearrangement joins TRBV4-3 to TRBJ2-3; 7 bases match TRBD1. V gave up 0 bases and J gave up 3 bases; unmatched junction bases: 9. Germline CDR1 is LGHNA and CDR2 is YSLEER. The length of the CDR3 is 17 residues. CDR3 amino acids: CASSQDLRGPKTDTQYF. CDR3 nucleotide sequence: TGCGCCAGCAGCCAAGATCTTAGGGGGCCTAAAACAGATACGCAGTATTTT.

J is TRBJ2-7 and V is TRBV5-8; TRBD1 might be the D (6 bases). Trimming took 3 bases from V and 6 from J, leaving 13 bases between them. Germline V gives CDR1 SGHTS, CDR2 YDEGEE. The CDR3 is 13 residues long. CDR3 loop: CASSSGHSGEQYF. CDR3 nucleotide sequence: TGTGCCAGCAGCTCGGGACACTCGGGCGAGCAGTACTTC.

This rearrangement joins TRBV12-5 to TRBJ2-2; 7 nucleotides line up with TRBD1. V lost 1 base, J lost 7 bases, and 3 bases stayed unmatched. The CDR3 runs to 14 residues. CDR1 and CDR2 (germline): LGHNT, FRNRAP. The CDR3 loop reads CASGLGQGYGELFF. DNA of the CDR3: TGTGCTAGTGGTTTGGGACAGGGCTACGGGGAGCTGTTTTTT.

V and J are TRBV29-1 and TRBJ1-3; D is undetermined. The germline V gene has CDR1 SQVTM and CDR2 ANQGSEA. V lost 6 bases and J lost 8, with 8 bases in between. CDR3 size: 10 residues. The CDR3 reads CSVLTDTIYF. DNA for the CDR3: TGCAGCGTGCTTACGGACACCATATATTTT.

The chain carries TRBV10-3 and TRBJ1-2; the D is unclear. V was clipped by 0 bases and J by 4 bases, with 6 bases between them. Germline V lookup: CDR1 ENHRY, CDR2 SYGVKD. This CDR3 has 13 amino acids. The CDR3 nucleotides are TGTGCCATCAGTGAGTCTCCCGTCTATGGCTACACCTTC. Translation gives CAISESPVYGYTF.

The V gene is TRBV5-1, the J gene TRBJ2-5, with 11 nucleotides matching TRBD1. The CDR3 totals 13 residues. Germline values: CDR1 SGHRS, CDR2 YFSETQ. After removal of 7 bases from V and 5 bases from J, the junction contained 4 bases not matched to a gene. Here the CDR3 DNA reads TGCGCCAGCCGGACAGGGGGCTCTGAGACCCAGTACTTC. It yields the protein CASRTGGSETQYF.

This chain uses TRBV14 with TRBJ2-5; tentatively, D is TRBD1 (5 bases). Germline lookup yields CDR1 SGHDN and CDR2 FVKESK. The CDR3 loop spans 15 amino acids. V lost 2 bases, J lost 0 bases, and 10 bases lay in between. CDR3 residues: CASSQPTDNQETQYF. CDR3 in DNA: TGTGCCAGCAGCCAACCGACGGACAACCAAGAGACCCAGTACTTC.

The J gene is TRBJ2-3, the V gene TRBV5-4; 10 bases agree with TRBD2. The germline gives CDR1 SGHNT, CDR2 YYREEE (reference sequence). V lost 2 bases, J lost 0 bases, and 3 bases stayed unmatched. The CDR3 length is 16 residues. The CDR3 sequence: CASSFKTSGSTDTQYF. The CDR3 DNA reads as TGTGCCAGCAGCTTTAAGACTAGCGGGAGCACAGATACGCAGTATTTT.

The chain couples TRBV4-1 to TRBJ2-7; no clear D gene. The CDR3 has 12 amino acids. CDR1 and CDR2 from the germline V gene are MGHRA and YSYEKL. With 4 bases removed from V and 0 bases from J, the gap between germline ends came to 4 bases. The CDR3 loop reads CASSLYSYEQYF. CDR3 coding DNA: TGCGCCAGCAGCCTATACTCCTACGAGCAGTACTTC.

This chain joins TRBV6-1 and TRBJ2-7; 8 bases align to TRBD1. Germline values: CDR1 MNHNS, CDR2 SASEGT. Unmatched junction bases numbered 5, after V lost 6 bases and J lost 7 bases. This CDR3 has 12 amino acids. CDR3 sequence: CASSQGAREQYF. The CDR3 DNA reads TGTGCCAGCAGCCAGGGGGCGCGAGAGCAGTACTTC.

The rearrangement uses TRBV13 and TRBJ1-1; D gene uncertain. Per germline, CDR1 PRHDT and CDR2 FYEKMQ (reference sequence). Between the trimmed V and J ends, which lost 2 bases and 6 bases, there was a span of 28 bases. The CDR3 extends over 19 amino acids. CDR3 residues: CASSLNDPGVEIWRAEAFF. The CDR3 region has the DNA TGTGCCAGCAGCTTAAACGACCCCGGGGTCGAAATATGGAGGGCTGAAGCTTTCTTT. Together with reference TRBV13 and TRBJ1-1, the CDR3 gives the full variable domain: AAGVIQSPRHLIKEKRETATLKCYPIPRHDTVYWYQQGPGQDPQFLISFYEKMQSDKGSIPDRFSAQQFSDYHSELNMSSLELGDSALYFCASSLNDPGVEIWRAEAFFGQGTRLTVV.

CDR3 amino acids: CASRGDSSYNSPLHF. The CDR3 DNA sequence: TGTGCCAGTAGAGGGGACAGCTCCTATAATTCACCCCTCCACTTT. V and J are TRBV19 and TRBJ1-6, with TRBD1 identical over 7 bases. With 6 bases clipped from V and 0 bases from J, the junction kept 2 bases outside the gene matches. Germline V gene sequence: CDR1 LNHDA, CDR2 SQIVND (reference sequence). This CDR3 has 15 residues.

This clone is judged medium-sized. The rearrangement links TRBV5-1 to TRBJ2-7, with D possibly being TRBD1 (6 bases). With 4 bases removed from V and 0 bases from J, the gap between germline ends came to 11 bases. Germline lookup yields CDR1 SGHRS and CDR2 YFSETQ. The CDR3 is made up of 14 amino acids. Written as DNA, the CDR3 is TGCGCCAGCAGCAGTACAGGGTACTCCTACGAGCAGTACTTC. Its translation: CASSSTGYSYEQYF.

V and J are TRBV5-6 and TRBJ2-7, with TRBD1 matching 8 bases. In germline, CDR1 is SGHDT, CDR2 YYEEEE. J was trimmed by 3 bases and V by 3 bases; bases with no gene match: 2. This CDR3 spans 13 amino acids. The CDR3 loop reads CASSSGGRYEQYF. CDR3 in DNA: TGTGCCAGCAGCTCAGGGGGCCGCTACGAGCAGTACTTC.

The CDR3 coding sequence is TGTGCCAGCAGCCTAGACAGGGTCCGAGAGTCCCTCCACTTT. Residues: CASSLDRVRESLHF. The genes are TRBV7-2 and TRBJ1-6; 7 positions agree with TRBD1. The germline CDR1 and CDR2 sequences are SGHTA and FQGNSA. V was pared by 5 bases and J by 14 bases, with 12 bases of the junction left unmatched. This CDR3 region has 14 residues.

This rearrangement joins TRBV7-2 to TRBJ2-3, with 8 bases matching TRBD2. CDR3 length: 16 residues. The germline CDR1 and CDR2 sequences are SGHTA and FQGNSA. V shed 5 bases, J shed 1 base, and the junction held 8 bases outside the gene matches. The CDR3 region has the DNA TGTGCCAGCAGCCCCTCGGGGGGGGGTGGCACAGATACGCAGTATTTT. It encodes CASSPSGGGGTDTQYF.

The chain joins TRBV7-8 to TRBJ2-1; 7 bases map to TRBD1. Germline values: CDR1 SGHVS, CDR2 FQNEAQ. The CDR3 is 14 amino acids. With V trimmed by 5 bases and J by 7 bases, 8 bases remained unmatched. CDR3 coding DNA: TGTGCCAGCAGCCCAGGGGGAAGAAGGAATGAGCAGTTCTTC. As protein: CASSPGGRRNEQFF.

The V gene is TRBV11-2, the J gene TRBJ1-2; D perhaps matches TRBD1 (5 bases). V gave up 3 bases and J gave up 8 bases, with 10 bases separating them. The CDR3 has 12 amino acids. Germline CDR1 and CDR2: SGHAT and FQNNGV. As DNA, the CDR3 is TGTGCCAGCAGCTTTCGGGGGGTCGGCTACACCTTC. Protein: CASSFRGVGYTF.

The chain joins TRBV5-1 to TRBJ1-1; unclear D gene. V lost 6 bases and J 3 bases, leaving 12 bases between the germline ends. Germline V gene lookup returns CDR1 SGHRS and CDR2 YFSETQ. The CDR3 sequence is 13 residues long. CDR3 protein: CASTEGSYTEAFF. For the CDR3, the DNA is TGCGCCAGCACCGAGGGATCTTACACTGAAGCTTTCTTT.